This T cell receptor (beta chain) was profiled in a study of shared clonotypes between healthy human individuals. For the study at large: There were three CD4 naive, three CD4 memory, two CD8 naive and one CD8 memory plates per donor.

Selected positively for CCR7 and CD45RO-negative, naive CD8 cells excluded terminally differentiated effector memory CD45RA+ cells. V was shortened by 0 bases and J by 0 bases, with 6 bases between the two germline ends. The CDR3 has 14 amino acids. The V gene's germline CDR1 is SGHRS and CDR2 YFSETQ. Assay: immunoSEQ multiplex PCR; the TCRdb copy retains only in-frame clones and omits some. The table has about 870,000 clones, 80% to 95% seen once. The V call is TRBV5-1, the J call TRBJ1-2; perhaps TRBD1 as D (5 bases). The sample taken for sequencing was naive CD8+ T cells sorted from blood. This receptor was taken from a young man in good health. The DNA for the CDR3 is TGCGCCAGCAGCTTGGCGGGGGCTAACTATGGCTACACCTTC. Residues: CASSLAGANYGYTF.